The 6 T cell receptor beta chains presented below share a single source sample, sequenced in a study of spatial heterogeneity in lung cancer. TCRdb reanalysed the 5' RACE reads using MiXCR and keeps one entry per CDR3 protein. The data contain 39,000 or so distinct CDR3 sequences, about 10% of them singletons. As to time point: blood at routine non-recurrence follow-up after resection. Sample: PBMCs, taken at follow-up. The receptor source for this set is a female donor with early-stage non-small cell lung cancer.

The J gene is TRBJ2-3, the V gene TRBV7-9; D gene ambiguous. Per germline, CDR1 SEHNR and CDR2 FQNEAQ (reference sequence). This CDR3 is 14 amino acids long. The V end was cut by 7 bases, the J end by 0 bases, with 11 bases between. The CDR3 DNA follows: TGTGCCAGCACCATGGCTACTAGCACAGATACGCAGTATTTT. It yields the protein CASTMATSTDTQYF.

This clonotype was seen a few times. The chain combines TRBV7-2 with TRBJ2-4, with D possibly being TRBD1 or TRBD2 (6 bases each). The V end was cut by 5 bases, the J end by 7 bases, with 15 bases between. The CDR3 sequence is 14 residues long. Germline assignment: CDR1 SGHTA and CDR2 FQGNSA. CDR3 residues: CASSRLQGGNIQYF. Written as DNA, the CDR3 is TGTGCCAGCAGCAGACTACAGGGAGGCAACATTCAGTACTTC. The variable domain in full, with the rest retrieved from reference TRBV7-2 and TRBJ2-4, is GAGVSQSPSNKVTEKGKDVELRCDPISGHTALYWYRQSLGQGLEFLIYFQGNSAPDKSGLPSDRFSAERTGGSVSTLTIQRTQQEDSAVYLCASSRLQGGNIQYFGAGTRLSVL.

CDR3 in amino acids: CASSLGNPPETQYF. In nucleotides, the CDR3 is TGTGCCAGCAGTTTAGGCAATCCCCCAGAGACCCAGTACTTC. The chain joins TRBV28 to TRBJ2-5; D unclear. Trimming removed 2 bases at V and 4 bases at J, with 11 bases between. The CDR3 contains 14 residues. The V gene's germline CDR1 is MDHEN and CDR2 SYDVKM.

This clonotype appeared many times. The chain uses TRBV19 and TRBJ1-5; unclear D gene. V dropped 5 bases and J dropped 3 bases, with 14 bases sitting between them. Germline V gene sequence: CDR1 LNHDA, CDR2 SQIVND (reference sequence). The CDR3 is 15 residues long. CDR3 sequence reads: CASSAGRASNQPQHF. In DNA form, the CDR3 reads TGTGCCAGTAGTGCGGGCCGGGCCTCCAATCAGCCCCAGCATTTT.

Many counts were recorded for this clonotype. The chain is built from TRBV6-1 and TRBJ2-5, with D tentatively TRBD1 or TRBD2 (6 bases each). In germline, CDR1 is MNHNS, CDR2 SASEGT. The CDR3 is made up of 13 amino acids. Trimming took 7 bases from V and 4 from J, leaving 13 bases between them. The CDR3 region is CASNRPGAETQYF. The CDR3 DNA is TGTGCCAGCAATCGTCCGGGGGCAGAGACCCAGTACTTC.

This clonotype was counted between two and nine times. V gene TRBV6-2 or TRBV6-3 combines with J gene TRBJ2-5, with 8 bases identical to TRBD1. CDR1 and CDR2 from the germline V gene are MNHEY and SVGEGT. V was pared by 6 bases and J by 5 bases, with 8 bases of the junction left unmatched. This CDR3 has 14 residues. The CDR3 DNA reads TGTGCCAGCAGATCCGGACAGGGCGGGGAGACCCAGTACTTC. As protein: CASRSGQGGETQYF.